A single sample is the source of the 23 T cell receptor beta chains below, sequenced in a study of blood T cell repertoires in COVID-19. Sequencing used immunoSEQ multiplex PCR; TCRdb keeps in-frame clones, though not all of them. The sample includes some 150,000 clones, approximately 85% seen only once; the top ten take around 8%. Sequenced input: peripheral blood. These TCRs come from a woman aged 55-69 years with COVID-19, enrolled during active disease.

J is TRBJ2-5 and V is TRBV6-5; 13 positions agree with TRBD2. The germline CDR1 and CDR2 sequences are MNHEY and SVGAGI. The CDR3 spans 16 residues. J lost 3 bases, V lost 2 bases, and 3 bases had no gene match. CDR3: CASSYSGTSGEETQYF. CDR3 coding DNA: TGTGCCAGCAGTTACAGCGGGACTAGCGGGGAAGAGACCCAGTACTTC.

J is TRBJ1-1 and V is TRBV6-1; D might be TRBD1 (6 bases). V lost 1 base, J lost 7 bases, and 10 bases lay in between. The germline V gene encodes CDR1 MNHNS and CDR2 SASEGT. The CDR3 consists of 13 residues. For the CDR3, the DNA is TGTGCCAGCAGTGAAGGGGGGACACATGAAGCTTTCTTT. Its translation is CASSEGGTHEAFF.

The rearrangement uses TRBV5-5 and TRBJ1-1, with 7 bases identical to TRBD1. The CDR3 totals 15 residues. The ends lost 4 bases at V and 2 bases at J; junction bases unmatched: 8. The germline V gene has CDR1 SGHKS and CDR2 YYEKEE (reference sequence). CDR3 DNA: TGTGCCAGCAGCAGAGGGACAGTCCTCAACACTGAAGCTTTCTTT. Protein product: CASSRGTVLNTEAFF.

The V call is TRBV19, the J call TRBJ1-5; a weak D match, TRBD1 (5 bases). The CDR3 extends over 17 amino acids. V shed 4 bases and J shed 3 bases, with 19 bases lying between them. CDR1 is LNHDA, CDR2 SQIVND, per germline (reference sequence). The CDR3 DNA reads TGTGCCAGTAGTACCCGGGACTCCTCAACCTACAATCAGCCCCAGCATTTT. This encodes CASSTRDSSTYNQPQHF.

This clone was detected a few times. The chain combines TRBV3-1 (or the pseudogene TRBV3-2) with TRBJ1-3; D might be TRBD1 (6 bases). V lost 0 bases and J 0 bases, leaving 15 bases between the germline ends. This CDR3 contains 18 residues. Per germline, CDR1 LGHDT and CDR2 YNNKEL (reference sequence). CDR3: CASSQEMFTGSSGNTIYF. The CDR3 DNA is TGTGCCAGCAGCCAAGAAATGTTCACAGGGAGCTCTGGAAACACCATATATTTT.

The rearrangement uses TRBV1 and TRBJ1-3; TRBD1 is the table's D call and was not checked against the DNA. TRBV1 is flagged as a pseudogene. The CDR3 has 18 amino acids. Here the CDR3 DNA reads TGCACCAGCAGCCAAGATCTTTTGGGCAGGGCGACTGGAAACACCATATATTTT. Protein sequence: CTSSQDLLGRATGNTIYF.

In this sample, this clone turned up once. The chain joins TRBV9 to TRBJ2-2; 11 positions agree with TRBD2. With V trimmed by 0 bases and J by 1 base, 5 bases remained unmatched. This CDR3 has 18 amino acids. CDR1 is SGDLS, CDR2 YYNGEE, per germline. CDR3 in DNA: TGTGCCAGCAGCGTAGGGTCTAGCGGGGGGCAGAACACCGGGGAGCTGTTTTTT. It codes for CASSVGSSGGQNTGELFF.

This chain joins TRBV29-1 and TRBJ1-1, with D unresolved. Trimming removed 1 base at V and 5 bases at J, with 11 bases between. The length of the CDR3 is 13 residues. From germline, CDR1 is SQVTM and CDR2 ANQGSEA. The CDR3 DNA follows: TGCAGCGTTGAAGGCAGGTTGAGAACTGAAGCTTTCTTT. This gives the protein CSVEGRLRTEAFF.

The gene calls are TRBV9 and TRBJ1-4; tentative D call: TRBD1 (5 bases). The CDR3 is 17 residues long. Trimming took 0 bases from V and 4 from J, leaving 16 bases between them. The V gene's germline CDR1 is SGDLS and CDR2 YYNGEE. The CDR3 loop is CASSVGSQGAYNEKLFF. The CDR3, as DNA: TGTGCCAGCAGCGTAGGTTCCCAGGGCGCTTATAATGAAAAACTGTTTTTT.

The chain recombines TRBV4-1 with TRBJ1-4, with D perhaps matching TRBD1 (5 bases). The CDR3 runs 15 residues. Per the germline V gene, CDR1 is MGHRA and CDR2 is YSYEKL. The V gene lost 2 bases and the J gene lost 2 bases, with 9 bases spanning the gap. The CDR3 loop is CASSQPTETNEKLFF. As DNA, the CDR3 is TGCGCCAGCAGCCAACCGACAGAGACTAATGAAAAACTGTTTTTT.

In its sample, this clone was seen a few times. V is TRBV14 and J is TRBJ1-1; D is undetermined. Germline V gives CDR1 SGHDN, CDR2 FVKESK. Between the trimmed V and J ends, which lost 3 bases and 1 base, there was a span of 9 bases. The CDR3 loop spans 14 amino acids. This CDR3 reads CASSHTRGNTEAFF. The CDR3 DNA reads TGTGCCAGCAGCCACACCCGGGGGAACACTGAAGCTTTCTTT.

In its sample, this clone was seen a few times. The CDR3 bases are TGTGCCAGCAGCTCCGGGGAGTCGGGAGGCCAGGAGCAGTTCTTC. Translating gives CASSSGESGGQEQFF. The chain joins TRBV7-6 to TRBJ2-1; 7 bases agree with TRBD2. The V gene's germline CDR1 is SGHVS and CDR2 FNYEAQ. V shed 4 bases, J shed 10 bases, and the junction held 13 bases outside the gene matches. The length of the CDR3 is 15 residues.

The V call is TRBV11-3, the J call TRBJ2-2, with 8 bases aligning to TRBD2. The V and J ends lost 2 bases and 2 bases, in that order; junction bases with no gene match: 4. The CDR3 length is 16 residues. CDR1 is SGHNT, CDR2 YENEEA, per germline. The CDR3 sequence: CASSLRAGGNTGELFF. CDR3 coding DNA: TGTGCCAGCAGCTTACGGGCGGGGGGTAACACCGGGGAGCTGTTTTTT.

A single count supports this clone. V usage is TRBV6-2 or TRBV6-3 and J usage is TRBJ1-5; D unclear. CDR1 and CDR2 from the germline V gene are MNHEY and SVGEGT. CDR3 length equals 15 residues. V was trimmed by 4 bases and J by 3 bases, leaving 13 bases between them. The DNA for the CDR3 is TGTGCCAGCAGTTCTCCGGGAAGGTCCAATCAGCCCCAGCATTTT. Translation gives CASSSPGRSNQPQHF.

V and J are TRBV12-3 or TRBV12-4 and TRBJ2-1; possibly TRBD2 for D (6 bases). Deletions cut 8 bases from V and 11 bases from J, with 19 bases between. The CDR3 runs to 13 residues. The CDR3 spells CASSRELAPQQFF. The CDR3 coding sequence is TGTGCCAGCTCCCGAGAACTAGCACCGCAGCAGTTCTTC.

The J gene is TRBJ2-3, the V gene TRBV7-9; 10 positions agree with TRBD1. The V and J ends lost 5 bases and 4 bases, in that order; junction bases with no gene match: 9. Germline values: CDR1 SEHNR, CDR2 FQNEAQ (reference sequence). The CDR3 is 16 amino acids. This CDR3 reads CASSPRQGANADTQYF. CDR3 sequence (DNA): TGTGCCAGCAGCCCACGACAGGGGGCAAATGCAGATACGCAGTATTTT.

The chain couples TRBV6-1 to TRBJ1-1; TRBD1 matches 9 bases. Germline lookup yields CDR1 MNHNS and CDR2 SASEGT. CDR3 length equals 18 residues. The J segment lost 0 bases and the V segment lost 2 bases, leaving 10 bases of the junction unmatched. CDR3 sequence: CASSEPDGQGKMNTEAFF. The CDR3 DNA reads TGTGCCAGCAGTGAACCCGATGGACAGGGGAAAATGAACACTGAAGCTTTCTTT.

In this sample, this clone turned up a few times. This rearrangement joins TRBV4-3 to TRBJ1-1; D is undetermined. The CDR3 is 14 amino acids. Per germline, CDR1 LGHNA and CDR2 YSLEER. V dropped 4 bases and J dropped 2 bases, with 11 bases sitting between them. This chain's CDR3 is CASSRETGNTEAFF. The CDR3 DNA reads TGCGCCAGCAGCCGAGAGACGGGTAACACTGAAGCTTTCTTT.

The V and J genes are TRBV6-1 and TRBJ1-2; 8 nucleotides match TRBD1. There are 16 residues in the CDR3. V was pared by 1 base and J by 2 bases, with 6 bases of the junction left unmatched. Germline CDR1 is MNHNS and CDR2 is SASEGT. In DNA, the CDR3 is TGTGCCAGCAGTGAAGGAGTTGGGACAGGAAACTATGGCTACACCTTC. Its protein product is CASSEGVGTGNYGYTF.

The chain links TRBV5-6 to TRBJ1-1, with TRBD1 as a possible D gene (6 bases). CDR1 is SGHDT, CDR2 YYEEEE, per germline. With 4 bases removed from V and 6 bases from J, the gap between germline ends came to 19 bases. This CDR3 spans 15 amino acids. The CDR3 coding sequence is TGTGCCAGCAGCCCCAGGGGACCTCCGTCCCCTGAAGCTTTCTTT. It yields the protein CASSPRGPPSPEAFF.

The V call is TRBV6-5, the J call TRBJ2-3; 8 bases match TRBD2. The CDR3 consists of 14 residues. V lost 6 bases to trimming and J lost 1 base; unmatched junction nucleotides: 3. Germline values: CDR1 MNHEY, CDR2 SVGAGI. The chain's CDR3 is CASRKRGRTDTQYF. The CDR3 nucleotides read TGTGCCAGCAGGAAGCGGGGGCGCACAGATACGCAGTATTTT.

This chain uses TRBV14 with TRBJ2-2; 12 bases match TRBD1. V shed 4 bases, J shed 3 bases, and the junction held 3 bases outside the gene matches. This CDR3 comprises 16 residues. Germline loops: CDR1 SGHDN, CDR2 FVKESK. The CDR3 nucleotides are TGTGCCAGCAGCCGGGGACAGGGGGCGTACACCGGGGAGCTGTTTTTT. It is translated as CASSRGQGAYTGELFF.

This clone showed up just a few times. This chain joins TRBV5-6 and TRBJ1-1, with 9 bases aligning to TRBD1. The length of the CDR3 is 14 residues. V gave up 4 bases and J gave up 11 bases; unmatched junction bases: 12. Germline CDR1 is SGHDT and CDR2 is YYEEEE. DNA of the CDR3: TGTGCCAGCAGCACACCGGGACAGGGTTACGGGGCTTTCTTT. Translation gives CASSTPGQGYGAFF.